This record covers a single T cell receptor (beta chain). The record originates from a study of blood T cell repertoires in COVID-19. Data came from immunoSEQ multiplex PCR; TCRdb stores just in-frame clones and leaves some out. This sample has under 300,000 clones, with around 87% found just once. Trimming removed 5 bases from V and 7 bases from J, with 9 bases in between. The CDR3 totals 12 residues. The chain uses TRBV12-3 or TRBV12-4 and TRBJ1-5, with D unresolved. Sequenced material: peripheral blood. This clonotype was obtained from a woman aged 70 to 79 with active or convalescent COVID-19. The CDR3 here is CASSHHNQPQHF. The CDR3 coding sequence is TGTGCCAGCAGTCACCACAACCAGCCCCAGCATTTT.